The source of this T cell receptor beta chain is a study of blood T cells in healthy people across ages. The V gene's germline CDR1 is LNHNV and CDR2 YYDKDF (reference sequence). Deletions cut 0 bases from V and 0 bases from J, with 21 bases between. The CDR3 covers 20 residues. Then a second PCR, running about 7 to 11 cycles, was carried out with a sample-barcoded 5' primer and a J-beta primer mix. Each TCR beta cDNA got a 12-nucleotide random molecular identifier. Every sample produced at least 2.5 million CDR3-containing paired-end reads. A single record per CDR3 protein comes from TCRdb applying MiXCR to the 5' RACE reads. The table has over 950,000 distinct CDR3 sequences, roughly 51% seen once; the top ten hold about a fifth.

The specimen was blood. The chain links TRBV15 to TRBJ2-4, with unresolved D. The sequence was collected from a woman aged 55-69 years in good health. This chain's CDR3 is CATSRDRSGDRTTAKNIQYF. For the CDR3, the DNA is TGTGCCACCAGCAGAGATCGGTCCGGTGATAGAACTACAGCCAAAAACATTCAGTACTTC.